This T cell receptor beta chain emerged from a study of T cells after yellow fever vaccination. TCRdb processed the 5' RACE reads anew with MiXCR; each CDR3 protein has one entry. The sample carries 120,000 to 150,000 distinct CDR3 sequences, 7.7% recorded once. With respect to this clonotype: Its antigen is unidentified.

V lost 3 bases to trimming and J lost 6 bases, with 11 bases between them. The CDR3 sequence is 14 residues long. Germline CDR1 reads KGHDR; CDR2 reads SFDVKD. Study observations and caveats: The study re-detected most primary-vaccination clones after the booster (approximately 97% CD4, roughly 90% CD8). Weaker, the secondary response had a peak occurring faster, on day 5 versus 15.

This chain uses TRBV24-1 with TRBJ1-5; weak D call: TRBD1 (6 bases). Source: CD4+ T cells sorted from PBMCs, taken 5 days after the yellow fever booster vaccination. The TCR comes from a man under 40 who received the YFV17D yellow fever vaccine. The CDR3 sequence: CATSDEQGFQPQHF. The CDR3 DNA is TGTGCCACCAGTGATGAACAGGGCTTTCAGCCCCAGCATTTT.